Presented here are 29 T cell receptor beta chains from one specimen sequenced in a study of cytomegalovirus exposure and HLA in healthy donors. Sequenced by immunoSEQ multiplex PCR; TCRdb stores in-frame clones only, minus some. Of 150,000 to 250,000 clones listed, around 80% were seen once; the top ten hold 0.95% to 1.5%. The sequenced material came from PBMCs. The receptors were gathered from a woman in her thirties in good health and CMV-seronegative.

This chain uses TRBV28 with TRBJ1-3; the D gene is possibly TRBD1 (5 bases). Germline CDR1 reads MDHEN; CDR2 reads SYDVKM. The CDR3 runs 13 residues. V lost 11 bases and J lost 0, with 11 bases in between. CDR3 in DNA: TGTGCCCATGGGGGAGGCTCTGGAAACACCATATATTTT. Encoded protein: CAHGGGSGNTIYF.

V is TRBV5-5 and J is TRBJ2-7, with D tentatively TRBD1 (6 bases). From germline, CDR1 is SGHKS and CDR2 YYEKEE (reference sequence). V was cut by 4 bases and J by 0 bases, with 17 bases left in between. The CDR3 is made up of 16 amino acids. CDR3 region: CASSTLTGPNSYEQYF. The DNA of the CDR3 is TGTGCCAGCAGCACACTGACAGGCCCGAACTCCTACGAGCAGTACTTC.

The chain links TRBV2 to TRBJ1-2, with 10 nucleotides matching TRBD1. Germline CDR1 SNHLY, CDR2 FYNNEI. The CDR3 runs to 15 residues. Germline trimming cut 0 bases from V and 8 bases from J; bases unmatched to any gene: 6. CDR3 DNA sequence: TGTGCCAGCAGTGAAGCGCAGGAGACAGGGGGCGGCTACACCTTC. Amino acid sequence: CASSEAQETGGGYTF.

CDR3 loop: CASSLVVWDRVSQQFF. CDR3 coding DNA: TGCGCCAGCAGCTTGGTTGTTTGGGACAGGGTTTCCCAGCAGTTCTTC. The chain uses TRBV5-1 and TRBJ2-1; TRBD1 aligns across 9 bases. Losses at the gene ends were 0 bases for V and 11 bases for J; bases not matched to a gene: 12. CDR3 length equals 16 residues. From germline, CDR1 is SGHRS and CDR2 YFSETQ.

The chain recombines TRBV28 with TRBJ1-2, with a possible D match to TRBD1 (5 bases). V lost 3 bases and J lost 4, with 15 bases in between. This CDR3 has 15 residues. Germline V CDR1 and CDR2: MDHEN, SYDVKM. CDR3 sequence reads: CASSLMGGIGYGYTF. The CDR3, as DNA: TGTGCCAGCAGTTTGATGGGGGGTATAGGCTATGGCTACACCTTC.

A single count supports this clone. The chain employs TRBV5-4 and TRBJ2-5, with 7 bases fitting TRBD2. Germline trimming cut 6 bases from V and 2 bases from J; bases unmatched to any gene: 4. CDR3 length: 13 amino acids. Germline-derived CDR1 and CDR2 are SGHNT and YYREEE (reference sequence). DNA for the CDR3: TGTGCCAGCAAGGTGGGGGGGCAAGAGACCCAGTACTTC. It yields the protein CASKVGGQETQYF.

V is TRBV2 and J is TRBJ1-1; D not resolved. Trimming took 7 bases from V and 4 from J, leaving 16 bases between them. The CDR3 is 14 amino acids. Germline V gives CDR1 SNHLY, CDR2 FYNNEI. The CDR3 spells CASIEPGGSTEAFF. CDR3 bases: TGTGCCAGCATAGAACCGGGAGGAAGCACTGAAGCTTTCTTT.

This chain uses TRBV6-6 with TRBJ1-5; D remains ambiguous. Germline values: CDR1 MNHNY, CDR2 SVGAGI (reference sequence). The CDR3 is 13 amino acids. V dropped 9 bases and J dropped 4 bases, with 13 bases sitting between them. This chain's CDR3 is CASGGQRNQPQHF. CDR3 bases: TGTGCCAGTGGAGGGCAGCGGAATCAGCCCCAGCATTTT.

This clone appeared a single time. The J gene is TRBJ2-6, the V gene TRBV30; 9 nucleotides agree with TRBD1. The CDR3 is 17 residues long. V trimming: 7 bases; J trimming: 4 bases; junction bases outside the gene matches: 14. Germline CDR1 is GTSNPN and CDR2 is SVGIG (reference sequence). The CDR3 DNA sequence: TGTGCCTTCCCCCGGGACAGGGACCTGAGAGGGGCCAACGTCCTGACTTTC. It specifies CAFPRDRDLRGANVLTF.

With respect to this clone: The junction and the germline gene differ at one end; a read error may be behind it. V is TRBV6-5 and J is TRBJ1-2; 8 nucleotides agree with TRBD1. The germline V gene encodes CDR1 MNHEY and CDR2 SVGAGI. The CDR3 length is 13 residues. Here the CDR3 reads CASSYSGQGFLPF. Written as DNA, the CDR3 is TGTGCCAGCAGTTACTCCGGACAGGGCTTCTTGCCCTTC.

Of note for this clone: Other DNA variants within this sample encode the same CDR3. The gene calls are TRBV21-1 and TRBJ1-5; the D segment call TRBD1 is taken from the table without a DNA check. TRBV21-1 is assigned pseudogene status. CDR3 length: 18 residues. As DNA, the CDR3 is TGTGCCAGCAGCAAAGAGTATTCGGGACATGAGAGCAATCAGCCCCAGCATTTT. It encodes CASSKEYSGHESNQPQHF.

The chain has TRBV30 and TRBJ2-3, with a possible D match to TRBD1 (5 bases). This CDR3 comprises 14 residues. CDR1 and CDR2 (germline): GTSNPN, SVGIG (reference sequence). Trimming took off 6 bases at V and 3 bases at J, with 16 bases between the two ends. The CDR3: CACGAWGRTDTQYF. The CDR3 nucleotides are TGTGCCTGTGGAGCGTGGGGCCGGACAGATACGCAGTATTTT.

The J gene is TRBJ2-5, the V gene TRBV7-9, with TRBD2 identical over 10 bases. Germline V gene data show CDR1 as SEHNR and CDR2 as FQNEAQ (reference sequence). The CDR3 extends over 15 amino acids. The V segment lost 5 bases and the J segment 1 base; nucleotides outside the gene matches: 4. In DNA, the CDR3 is TGTGCCAGCAGCCGTTTAGCGGGGGGCCAAGAGACCCAGTACTTC. Translated: CASSRLAGGQETQYF.

The chain recombines TRBV30 with TRBJ2-5; no definite D call. V lost 0 bases and J lost 3, with 5 bases in between. There are 12 residues in the CDR3. The germline CDR1 and CDR2 sequences are GTSNPN and SVGIG (reference sequence). The CDR3 here is CAWSVLEETQYF. DNA for the CDR3: TGTGCCTGGAGTGTACTCGAAGAGACCCAGTACTTC.

The CDR3 nucleotides are TGTGCCAGCAGCTTGGCGAGCTCTGGGGCCAACGTCCTGACTTTC. Translating gives CASSLASSGANVLTF. The V and J genes are TRBV5-4 and TRBJ2-6; D is undetermined. Trimming left V 0 bases short and J 0 bases short, with 4 bases between. Germline CDR1 SGHNT, CDR2 YYREEE (reference sequence). The CDR3 runs to 15 residues. Filled out from reference TRBV5-4 and TRBJ2-6, the complete variable domain reads ETGVTQSPTHLIKTRGQQVTLRCSSQSGHNTVSWYQQALGQGPQFIFQYYREEENGRGNFPPRFSGLQFPNYSSELNVNALELDDSALYLCASSLASSGANVLTFGAGSRLTVL.

The CDR3 coding sequence is TGTGCCAGCTCACCACCGGTACACAACTATGGCTACACCTTC. Translated, it gives CASSPPVHNYGYTF. J is TRBJ1-2 and V is TRBV18; D is undetermined. CDR1 is KGHSH and CDR2 is LQKENI in the germline V gene. The V gene lost 0 bases and the J gene lost 2 bases, with 7 bases spanning the gap. The CDR3 covers 14 residues.

The chain combines TRBV27 with TRBJ1-2; 10 bases map to TRBD1. V shed 4 bases and J 8 bases; nucleotides not matched to a gene: 1. CDR3 length equals 12 residues. Germline V CDR1 and CDR2: MNHEY, SMNVEV (reference sequence). Here the CDR3 DNA reads TGTGCCAGCAGTTCGACAGGGGGCGGCTACACCTTC. It is translated as CASSSTGGGYTF.

The V gene is TRBV7-3, the J gene TRBJ2-3; TRBD2 matches at 13 bases. V shed 5 bases and J 5 bases; nucleotides not matched to a gene: 7. The CDR3 covers 16 residues. The germline gives CDR1 SGHTA, CDR2 FQGTGA. CDR3: CASSPGLAGAGDTQYF. The CDR3 coding sequence is TGTGCCAGCAGCCCTGGACTAGCGGGGGCCGGAGATACGCAGTATTTT. The full variable domain, its missing parts supplied by reference TRBV7-3 and TRBJ2-3, is GAGVSQTPSNKVTEKGKYVELRCDPISGHTALYWYRQSLGQGPEFLIYFQGTGAADDSGLPNDRFFAVRPEGSVSTLKIQRTERGDSAVYLCASSPGLAGAGDTQYFGPGTRLTVL.

This chain uses TRBV18 with TRBJ2-2; tentatively, D is TRBD2 (6 bases). The CDR3 sequence is 14 residues long. In germline, CDR1 is KGHSH, CDR2 LQKENI. Trimming cost V 8 bases and J 4 bases, with 14 bases left between them. CDR3 in DNA: TGTGCCAGCCCCGGGAGAACGGGCACCGGGGAGCTGTTTTTT. Its protein is CASPGRTGTGELFF.

This clone was counted only a few times. This chain joins TRBV6-5 and TRBJ2-7, with TRBD2 identical over 7 bases. V was clipped by 2 bases and J by 2 bases; unmatched bases: 0. The CDR3 extends over 13 amino acids. Per germline, CDR1 MNHEY and CDR2 SVGAGI. CDR3 nucleotide sequence: TGTGCCAGCAGTTACGGACTAGCCTACGAGCAGTACTTC. It yields the protein CASSYGLAYEQYF.

The chain employs TRBV6-5 and TRBJ2-2; D is perhaps TRBD1 (6 bases). Between the trimmed V and J ends, which lost 2 bases and 1 base, there was a span of 11 bases. This CDR3 has 16 residues. Germline CDR1 and CDR2: MNHEY and SVGAGI. CDR3 region: CASSYMYRENTGELFF. The DNA for the CDR3 is TGTGCCAGCAGTTACATGTACAGGGAGAACACCGGGGAGCTGTTTTTT.

V usage is TRBV7-2 and J usage is TRBJ1-2, with D possibly TRBD1 on 5 matching bases. This CDR3 region has 16 residues. V dropped 4 bases and J dropped 2 bases, with 17 bases sitting between them. CDR1 SGHTA and CDR2 FQGNSA come from the germline V gene. CDR3 DNA: TGTGCCAGCAGCTACCCGTGGGCGGGGCGGAACTATGGCTACACCTTC. This codes for CASSYPWAGRNYGYTF.

The chain employs TRBV6-6 and TRBJ1-1, with 9 bases aligning to TRBD1. This CDR3 comprises 15 residues. The V gene's germline CDR1 is MNHNY and CDR2 SVGAGI (reference sequence). After removal of 6 bases from V and 3 bases from J, the junction contained 8 bases not matched to a gene. This chain's CDR3 is CASSPLRDRDTEAFF. The CDR3 DNA reads as TGTGCCAGCAGCCCACTGAGGGACAGGGACACTGAAGCTTTCTTT.

The CDR3 loop is CASSRQGSYEQYF. The CDR3 region has the DNA TGCGCCAGCAGCCGACAGGGCTCCTACGAGCAGTACTTC. The V gene is TRBV4-1, the J gene TRBJ2-7; TRBD1 agrees at 7 bases. The V and J ends lost 4 bases and 0 bases, in that order; junction bases with no gene match: 0. The CDR3 is 13 residues long. Per germline, CDR1 MGHRA and CDR2 YSYEKL.

V usage is TRBV30 and J usage is TRBJ2-6; 11 bases are shared with TRBD1. The CDR3 contains 16 residues. Germline assignment: CDR1 GTSNPN and CDR2 SVGIG (reference sequence). V was clipped by 3 bases and J by 3 bases; unmatched bases: 4. CDR3 amino acids: CAWSRDRGFGANVLTF. The CDR3 DNA reads TGTGCCTGGAGCCGGGACAGGGGGTTTGGGGCCAACGTCCTGACTTTC.

The chain uses TRBV7-9 and TRBJ1-2, with 7 positions matching TRBD1. This CDR3 is 15 amino acids long. Germline assignment: CDR1 SEHNR and CDR2 FQNEAQ (reference sequence). V lost 6 bases to trimming and J lost 6 bases; unmatched junction nucleotides: 13. The CDR3 reads CASRSIRGRGDGYTF. The CDR3 bases are TGTGCCAGCAGATCAATTAGGGGGCGGGGTGATGGCTACACCTTC.

For the CDR3, the DNA is TGCAGCGCCGGGACAGGGGACACTGAAGCTTTCTTT. This translates into CSAGTGDTEAFF. The chain recombines TRBV29-1 with TRBJ1-1, with 10 bases matching TRBD1. With V trimmed by 7 bases and J by 3 bases, 2 bases remained unmatched. The germline V gene has CDR1 SQVTM and CDR2 ANQGSEA. The CDR3 loop spans 12 amino acids. Full variable domain (outside the CDR3, taken from reference TRBV29-1 and TRBJ1-1): SAVISQKPSRDICQRGTSLTIQCQVDSQVTMMFWYRQQPGQSLTLIATANQGSEATYESGFVIDKFPISRPNLTFSTLTVSNMSPEDSSIYLCSAGTGDTEAFFGQGTRLTVV.

This clone showed up just once. V usage is TRBV13 and J usage is TRBJ2-1; TRBD2 matches at 8 bases. V was pared by 4 bases and J by 2 bases, with 7 bases of the junction left unmatched. This CDR3 has 16 amino acids. Germline CDR1 reads PRHDT; CDR2 reads FYEKMQ (reference sequence). CDR3 coding DNA: TGTGCCAGCAGCTCCGAAGCGGGAGTGACCTACAATGAGCAGTTCTTC. As protein: CASSSEAGVTYNEQFF.

This clone occurred a few times. The rearrangement links TRBV9 to TRBJ2-1; 7 bases agree with TRBD2. The germline CDR1 and CDR2 sequences are SGDLS and YYNGEE. This CDR3 region has 16 residues. V shed 1 base and J 9 bases; nucleotides not matched to a gene: 13. The CDR3 is CASSVSLAGGVGEQFF. CDR3 in DNA: TGTGCCAGCAGCGTATCGTTAGCGGGCGGCGTGGGTGAGCAGTTCTTC.